This T cell receptor (beta chain) was captured by sequencing in a study of T cell responses to AZD1222 COVID-19 vaccine. Study-wide points: Most donors were white British and more were female, and clonal diversity was possibly underestimated. Among vaccine-associated CD4 TCRs, coverage spanned spike, with dominance at 160-218 and 743-854. Reports say nearly half of spike-specific TCRs go after unmutated variant regions.

Regarding this clone: Antigen unknown. The junction departs from germline at one end; a sequencing error may be responsible.

Data came from immunoSEQ multiplex PCR; TCRdb stores just in-frame clones and leaves some out. The data show some 150,000 clones, around nine tenths seen once. Germline V gives CDR1 SSHAT, CDR2 FNYEAQ (reference sequence). The length of the CDR3 is 16 residues. The source of this sequence is an adult in good health. The chain couples TRBV7-7 to TRBJ2-1, with TRBD1 identical over 9 bases. Sequencing used peripheral blood, obtained on day 0 of AZD1222 vaccination. The DNA for the CDR3 is TGTGCTAGCAGCTTAGGCGGGACAGGGCTCTTCAATGAGCAGTTCTTC. Translation gives CASSLGGTGLFNEQFF.